Sequencing of this TCR beta chain was carried out in a study of cytotoxic CD8 clonotypes in ibrutinib-treated CLL. Turning to the study itself: Partial responses totalled roughly 24 and complete responses 2; after median about 67 months, approximately 15 remained remitted and roughly twelve progressed.

This CDR3 is 15 amino acids long. The J segment lost 2 bases and the V segment lost 1 base, leaving 3 bases of the junction unmatched. Germline V gene lookup returns CDR1 SGHDN and CDR2 FVKESK. Study-wide results and limits: Elevated clonality accompanied ibrutinib response, with a return toward baseline values at progression. Patients had baseline clonality above age-matched healthy donors, and this clonality moved with circulating CD8+ T-cell counts.

Comment on this clone: Its antigen is currently unknown.

Sequencing sought depths of 1 in 200,000 to 1 in 1 million T cells. Sequenced by immunoSEQ multiplex PCR; TCRdb stores in-frame clones only, minus some. This table has nearly 15,000 clones, approximately 58% appearing once. The chain combines TRBV14 with TRBJ2-7; 9 positions match TRBD1. The sample consisted of PBMCs, taken before ibrutinib treatment. The clonotype originates from a human donor with chronic lymphocytic leukemia. The CDR3 nucleotides are TGTGCCAGCAGCCAAGGGAGGACAGGGGCCTACGAGCAGTACTTC. Translating gives CASSQGRTGAYEQYF.